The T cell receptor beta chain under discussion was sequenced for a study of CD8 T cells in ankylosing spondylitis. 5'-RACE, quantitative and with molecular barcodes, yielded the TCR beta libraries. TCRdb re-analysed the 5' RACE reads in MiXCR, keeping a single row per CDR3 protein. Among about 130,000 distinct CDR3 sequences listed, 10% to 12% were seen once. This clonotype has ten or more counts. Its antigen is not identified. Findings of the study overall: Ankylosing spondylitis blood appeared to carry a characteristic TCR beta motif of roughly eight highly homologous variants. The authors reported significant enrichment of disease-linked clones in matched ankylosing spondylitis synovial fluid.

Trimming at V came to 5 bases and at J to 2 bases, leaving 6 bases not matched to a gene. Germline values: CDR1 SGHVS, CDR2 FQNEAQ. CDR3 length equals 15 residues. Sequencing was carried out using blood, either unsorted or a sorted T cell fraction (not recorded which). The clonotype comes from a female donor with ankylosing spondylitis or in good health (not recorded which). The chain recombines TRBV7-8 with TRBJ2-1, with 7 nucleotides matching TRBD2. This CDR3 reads CASSVGGPTYNEQFF. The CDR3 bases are TGTGCCAGCAGCGTGGGAGGGCCTACCTACAATGAGCAGTTCTTC. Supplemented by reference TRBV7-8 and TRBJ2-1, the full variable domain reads GAGVSQSPRYKVAKRGQDVALRCDPISGHVSLFWYQQALGQGPEFLTYFQNEAQLDKSGLPSDRFFAERPEGSVSTLKIQRTQQEDSAVYLCASSVGGPTYNEQFFGPGTRLTVL.